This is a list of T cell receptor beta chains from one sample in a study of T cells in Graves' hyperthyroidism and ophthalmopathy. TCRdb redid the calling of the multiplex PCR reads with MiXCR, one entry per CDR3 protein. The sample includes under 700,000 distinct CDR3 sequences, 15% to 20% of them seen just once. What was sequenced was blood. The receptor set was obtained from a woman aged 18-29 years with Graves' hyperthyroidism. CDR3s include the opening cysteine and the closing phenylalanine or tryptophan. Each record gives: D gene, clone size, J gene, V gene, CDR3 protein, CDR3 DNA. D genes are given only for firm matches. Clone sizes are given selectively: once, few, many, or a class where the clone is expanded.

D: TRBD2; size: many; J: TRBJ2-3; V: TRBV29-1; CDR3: CSARLAGGRGALDTQYF; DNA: TGCAGCGCCCGACTAGCGGGAGGTCGGGGGGCACTAGATACGCAGTATTTT
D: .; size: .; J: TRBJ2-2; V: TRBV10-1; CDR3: CASSDLTGELFF; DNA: TGCGCCAGCAGTGATCTCACCGGGGAGCTGTTTTTT
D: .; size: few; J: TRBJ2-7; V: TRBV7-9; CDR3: CASSTSGASHRYEQYF; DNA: TGTGCCAGCAGCACATCAGGGGCCTCTCACCGGTACGAGCAGTACTTC
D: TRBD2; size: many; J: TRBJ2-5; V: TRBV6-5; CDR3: CASSYLTSGKGETQYF; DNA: TGTGCCAGCAGTTACTTGACTAGCGGGAAGGGAGAGACCCAGTACTTC
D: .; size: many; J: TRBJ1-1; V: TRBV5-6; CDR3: CASSLDVGQLTEAFF; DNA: TGTGCCAGCAGCTTGGATGTGGGCCAGCTCACTGAAGCTTTCTTT
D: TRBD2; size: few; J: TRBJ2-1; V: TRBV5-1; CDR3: CASSEAGTYNEQFF; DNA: TGCGCCAGCAGTGAAGCGGGGACCTACAATGAGCAGTTCTTC
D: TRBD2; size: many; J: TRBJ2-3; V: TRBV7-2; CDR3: CASSQTSGGTDTQYF; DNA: TGTGCCAGCAGCCAAACTAGCGGGGGGACAGATACGCAGTATTTT
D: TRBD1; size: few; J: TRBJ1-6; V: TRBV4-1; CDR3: CASSQDGGQYNSPLHF; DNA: TGCGCCAGCAGCCAAGATGGGGGACAGTATAATTCACCCCTCCACTTT
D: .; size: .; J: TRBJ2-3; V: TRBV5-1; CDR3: CASTEGSSTDTQYF; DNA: TGCGCCAGCACAGAAGGTTCCAGCACAGATACGCAGTATTTT
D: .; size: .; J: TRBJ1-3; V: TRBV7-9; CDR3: CASSLFQVASSGNTIYF; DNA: TGTGCCAGCAGCTTGTTTCAGGTCGCTAGCTCTGGAAACACCATATATTTT
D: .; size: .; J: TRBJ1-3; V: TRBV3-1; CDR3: CASSQLGPGNTIYF; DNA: TGTGCCAGCAGCCAGCTGGGGCCTGGAAACACCATATATTTT